A single sample gave rise to the 9 T cell receptor beta chains below, sequenced in a study of T cell repertoires in cytomegalovirus infection. The antigens these receptors bind are not known. TCRdb used MiXCR to reprocess the reads, holding one entry per CDR3 protein. There are 450,000 to 600,000 distinct CDR3 sequences in the sample; about 33% occur only once, and about a sixth lies in the top ten. Sequenced material: cultured PBMCs, taken from culture after CMV antigen stimulation. Source of these receptors: a human donor in good health (CMV status not recorded). Some clones in this sample may be carry-over from other donors' samples.

V gene TRBV24-1 combines with J gene TRBJ2-7, with no clear D. This CDR3 has 14 amino acids. From germline, CDR1 is KGHDR and CDR2 SFDVKD. V shed 2 bases and J shed 4 bases, with 11 bases lying between them. The CDR3 spells CATSDSDRTYEQYF. The CDR3 DNA reads as TGTGCCACCAGTGATTCGGATCGAACTTACGAGCAGTACTTC.

This clonotype was seen a few times. The V gene is TRBV6-8, the J gene TRBJ1-2; 9 bases are a match to TRBD1. The junction had 9 bases not matched to a gene; V was cut back by 2 bases and J by 8 bases. Germline lookup yields CDR1 MNHGY and CDR2 SAAAGT. The CDR3 sequence is 15 residues long. The CDR3 loop reads CASSYTGQGVGGYTF. CDR3 nucleotides: TGTGCCAGCAGTTACACGGGACAGGGTGTGGGAGGCTACACCTTC.

This clonotype was found a few times. The chain is built from TRBV7-2 and TRBJ2-7; 7 bases fit TRBD2. Germline lookup yields CDR1 SGHTA and CDR2 FQGNSA. The CDR3 runs to 14 residues. Unmatched junction bases numbered 5, after V lost 1 base and J lost 5 bases. The CDR3 DNA reads as TGTGCCAGCAGCTTAGGGCGGGAGCGCAACGAGCAGTACTTC. Translation gives CASSLGRERNEQYF.

The chain recombines TRBV7-2 with TRBJ1-1; no reliable D call. CDR3 length equals 13 residues. V dropped 8 bases and J dropped 3 bases, with 13 bases sitting between them. Per the germline V gene, CDR1 is SGHTA and CDR2 is FQGNSA. CDR3 in DNA: TGTGCCAGCGCCCTGGGGAGGGACACTGAAGCTTTCTTT. This gives the protein CASALGRDTEAFF. The full variable domain, its missing parts supplied by reference TRBV7-2 and TRBJ1-1, is GAGVSQSPSNKVTEKGKDVELRCDPISGHTALYWYRQSLGQGLEFLIYFQGNSAPDKSGLPSDRFSAERTGGSVSTLTIQRTQQEDSAVYLCASALGRDTEAFFGQGTRLTVV.

The genes are TRBV5-4 and TRBJ2-1; 10 bases fit TRBD2. The germline V gene has CDR1 SGHNT and CDR2 YYREEE (reference sequence). V shed 4 bases and J 5 bases; nucleotides not matched to a gene: 6. This CDR3 has 15 amino acids. The CDR3 spells CASSPRTSGDNEQFF. The CDR3 coding sequence is TGTGCCAGCAGCCCTAGGACTAGCGGCGACAATGAGCAGTTCTTC.

This clonotype was counted between two and nine times. The chain links TRBV27 to TRBJ1-6; D is perhaps TRBD1 (6 bases). V was trimmed by 3 bases and J by 10 bases, leaving 19 bases between them. The CDR3 has 16 residues. From germline, CDR1 is MNHEY and CDR2 SMNVEV (reference sequence). CDR3 sequence: CASSFYSGQGNSPLHF. The CDR3 DNA reads TGTGCCAGCAGTTTTTATTCGGGTCAGGGGAACTCACCCCTCCACTTT.

The CDR3: CASSSRSSNQPQHF. The CDR3 DNA follows: TGTGCCAGCAGCTCCCGCAGTAGCAATCAGCCCCAGCATTTT. The gene calls are TRBV12-3 or TRBV12-4 and TRBJ1-5; D unclear. There are 14 residues in the CDR3. The V and J ends lost 6 bases and 0 bases respectively, with 9 bases between them.

The chain has TRBV10-3 and TRBJ1-2; no definite D call. There are 12 residues in the CDR3. Germline V CDR1 and CDR2: ENHRY, SYGVKD. Trimming stripped 4 bases from V and 5 bases from J, with 8 bases between. In DNA, the CDR3 is TGTGCCATCAGTGGAGACGGTTATGGCTACACCTTC. Amino acids: CAISGDGYGYTF.

This clonotype has at least ten counts. The chain combines TRBV4-1 with TRBJ1-4; 7 nucleotides align to TRBD1. The CDR3 spans 15 residues. Germline V lookup: CDR1 MGHRA, CDR2 YSYEKL. The V and J ends lost 1 base and 7 bases, in that order; junction bases with no gene match: 6. The CDR3 loop reads CASSQGRGEGEKLFF. The CDR3 nucleotides are TGCGCCAGCAGCCAAGGCAGGGGGGAAGGTGAAAAACTGTTTTTT.